These 29 T cell receptor beta chains were sequenced from one sample in a study of cytomegalovirus exposure and HLA in healthy donors. PCR primers comprised 60 Vbeta and 13 Jbeta primers. The data were produced by immunoSEQ multiplex PCR, yet TCRdb's version contains in-frame clones alone and is incomplete. This sample carries 200,000 to 250,000 clones, under 90% of them seen once, and the ten largest clones take 1% to 1.5%. The sample consisted of PBMCs. The receptors stem from a human donor in good health.

The chain recombines TRBV10-3 with TRBJ1-5; D call uncertain. Germline CDR1 is ENHRY and CDR2 is SYGVKD. Trimming cost V 6 bases and J 3 bases, with 12 bases left between them. The CDR3 spans 14 residues. This CDR3 is CAISVGRDNQPQHF. Here the CDR3 DNA reads TGTGCCATCAGCGTAGGACGGGACAATCAGCCCCAGCATTTT.

This clone has just one count. This chain links TRBV7-9 with TRBJ1-2, with TRBD1 matching 8 bases. The V segment lost 1 base and the J segment 4 bases; nucleotides outside the gene matches: 2. CDR3 length: 14 residues. Germline values: CDR1 SEHNR, CDR2 FQNEAQ (reference sequence). DNA for the CDR3: TGTGCCAGCAGCTTAGGGACAGGGACCTATGGCTACACCTTC. Protein sequence: CASSLGTGTYGYTF.

V is TRBV5-6 and J is TRBJ2-7, with D possibly TRBD1 on 6 matching bases. This CDR3 region has 15 residues. V lost 4 bases to trimming and J lost 2 bases, with 16 bases between them. Germline CDR1 reads SGHDT; CDR2 reads YYEEEE. The CDR3: CASSMGDRLTYEQYF. As DNA, the CDR3 is TGTGCCAGCAGCATGGGAGACAGGCTCACCTACGAGCAGTACTTC.

The chain carries TRBV5-1 and TRBJ1-2, with a possible D match to TRBD1 (6 bases). V was pared by 0 bases and J by 8 bases, with 14 bases between. CDR1 and CDR2 from the germline V gene are SGHRS and YFSETQ. The CDR3 loop spans 14 amino acids. The CDR3 reads CASSLAPTGTGYTF. The DNA for the CDR3 is TGCGCCAGCAGCTTGGCCCCTACAGGGACGGGCTACACCTTC.

This clone was seen just once. CDR3 in amino acids: CASSPEYRGEQFF. In nucleotides, the CDR3 is TGTGCCAGCAGCCCGGAATACAGGGGTGAGCAGTTCTTC. J is TRBJ2-1 and V is TRBV7-2, with 7 bases that match TRBD1. The CDR3 is 13 residues long. V was pared by 5 bases and J by 9 bases, with 7 bases of the junction left unmatched. Germline V gives CDR1 SGHTA, CDR2 FQGNSA.

The chain recombines TRBV6-1 with TRBJ2-1; D not resolved. Trimming cost V 1 base and J 10 bases, with 20 bases left between them. This CDR3 region has 16 residues. The germline V gene encodes CDR1 MNHNS and CDR2 SASEGT. The CDR3 loop is CASSEVVLPGKHEQFF. In DNA form, the CDR3 reads TGTGCCAGCAGTGAAGTTGTACTACCGGGTAAGCACGAGCAGTTCTTC.

This clone appeared a few times. V is TRBV29-1 and J is TRBJ1-1; a possible D gene is TRBD1 (5 bases). The V and J ends lost 4 bases and 1 base respectively, with 10 bases between them. The germline V gene has CDR1 SQVTM and CDR2 ANQGSEA. This CDR3 region has 13 residues. As DNA, the CDR3 is TGCAGCGTTGCAGGGTTCCCGAACACTGAAGCTTTCTTT. This translates into CSVAGFPNTEAFF. Together with reference TRBV29-1 and TRBJ1-1, the CDR3 gives the full variable domain: SAVISQKPSRDICQRGTSLTIQCQVDSQVTMMFWYRQQPGQSLTLIATANQGSEATYESGFVIDKFPISRPNLTFSTLTVSNMSPEDSSIYLCSVAGFPNTEAFFGQGTRLTVV.

This rearrangement joins TRBV5-4 to TRBJ1-1; D perhaps matches TRBD1 (6 bases). Per germline, CDR1 SGHNT and CDR2 YYREEE (reference sequence). The V gene lost 0 bases and the J gene lost 0 bases, with 12 bases spanning the gap. This CDR3 is 16 amino acids long. The CDR3 bases are TGTGCCAGCAGCTTGGGGACAGTATACTTGAACACTGAAGCTTTCTTT. Its protein is CASSLGTVYLNTEAFF.

The gene calls are TRBV19 and TRBJ2-1; 8 bases are a match to TRBD2. CDR3 length equals 16 residues. Germline assignment: CDR1 LNHDA and CDR2 SQIVND (reference sequence). V shed 5 bases, J shed 2 bases, and the junction held 8 bases outside the gene matches. The CDR3 loop reads CASSPRSGRAYNEQFF. The CDR3 coding sequence is TGTGCCAGTAGTCCTCGAAGCGGGAGAGCCTACAATGAGCAGTTCTTC.

This clone was observed a single time. The CDR3 spells CASSEGLAQGDTQYF. The CDR3 DNA reads as TGTGCCAGCAGTGAAGGACTAGCGCAGGGAGATACGCAGTATTTT. V usage is TRBV2 and J usage is TRBJ2-3; 8 bases agree with TRBD2. Germline loops: CDR1 SNHLY, CDR2 FYNNEI. This CDR3 contains 15 residues. The V gene end was trimmed by 1 base and the J gene end by 5 bases; junction bases not matched to a gene: 5.

The chain couples TRBV4-1 to TRBJ2-7; D remains unclear. Germline V gives CDR1 MGHRA, CDR2 YSYEKL. This CDR3 has 14 amino acids. Trimming took 4 bases from V and 1 from J, leaving 11 bases between them. Here the CDR3 DNA reads TGCGCCAGCAGCCTTCCTGGAGAGTCCTACGAGCAGTACTTC. Translating gives CASSLPGESYEQYF.

The chain uses TRBV5-4 and TRBJ2-7; 10 bases are shared with TRBD1. The CDR3 sequence is 15 residues long. J was trimmed by 5 bases and V by 3 bases; bases with no gene match: 8. Germline V gene lookup returns CDR1 SGHNT and CDR2 YYREEE (reference sequence). This chain's CDR3 is CASSSPGTGDHEQYF. CDR3 DNA sequence: TGTGCCAGCAGCTCCCCTGGGACAGGGGACCACGAGCAGTACTTC.

This clone was recorded a few times. The genes are TRBV10-3 and TRBJ2-7, with 10 bases matching TRBD2. This CDR3 has 15 residues. The V and J ends lost 10 bases and 4 bases, in that order; junction bases with no gene match: 13. Looked up from germline, CDR1 is ENHRY and CDR2 is SYGVKD. Written as DNA, the CDR3 is TGTGCCAGCAGAGGACTAGCGGCACGGGGATACGAGCAGTACTTC. It yields the protein CASRGLAARGYEQYF.

This chain joins TRBV2 and TRBJ2-1; 10 bases align to TRBD1. Germline V CDR1 and CDR2: SNHLY, FYNNEI. Trimming cost V 8 bases and J 3 bases; bases outside gene matches: 7. The CDR3 spans 15 residues. CDR3 protein: CASVTGTGVYNEQFF. CDR3 DNA sequence: TGTGCCAGCGTAACTGGGACAGGGGTCTACAATGAGCAGTTCTTC.

The chain carries TRBV4-1 and TRBJ2-7, with 11 bases lining up with TRBD2. With V trimmed by 0 bases and J by 8 bases, 3 bases remained unmatched. Germline CDR1 and CDR2: MGHRA and YSYEKL. The CDR3 runs 14 residues. The CDR3 is CASSQDRLAGQQYF. The CDR3 nucleotides read TGCGCCAGCAGCCAAGACCGACTAGCGGGACAGCAGTACTTC.

The CDR3 DNA sequence: TGTGCCAGCACCCCTGGGGGGAGGGAAGAGACCCAGTACTTC. It codes for CASTPGGREETQYF. V is TRBV6-5 and J is TRBJ2-5; 7 positions agree with TRBD2. The CDR3 length is 14 residues. V lost 7 bases, J lost 3 bases, and 8 bases stayed unmatched. CDR1 and CDR2 (germline): MNHEY, SVGAGI.

The rearrangement uses TRBV9 and TRBJ1-3; no clear D. Trimming stripped 2 bases from V and 7 bases from J, with 19 bases between. CDR1 is SGDLS, CDR2 YYNGEE, per germline. This CDR3 is 16 amino acids long. This CDR3 reads CASSVLPTAPGNTIYF. The CDR3 coding sequence is TGTGCCAGCAGCGTCCTACCGACGGCGCCGGGTAACACCATATATTTT.

The chain has TRBV11-2 and TRBJ2-5, with 9 bases that match TRBD2. Germline values: CDR1 SGHAT, CDR2 FQNNGV. The CDR3 loop spans 15 amino acids. V lost 5 bases and J lost 7; bases outside the gene matches: 11. CDR3 DNA: TGTGCCAGCAGCCCCGGACTAGCGTCCTTAGGGACCCAGTACTTC. It codes for CASSPGLASLGTQYF.

The chain is built from TRBV25-1 and TRBJ2-1; D is possibly TRBD2 (5 bases). This CDR3 comprises 14 residues. Germline loops: CDR1 MGHDK, CDR2 SYGVNS. V was cut by 5 bases and J by 1 base, with 9 bases left in between. CDR3 in amino acids: CASSPSGSYNEQFF. CDR3 nucleotide sequence: TGTGCCAGCAGTCCCAGCGGTTCCTACAATGAGCAGTTCTTC.

The chain recombines TRBV11-2 with TRBJ2-3; 7 bases line up with TRBD2. CDR1 SGHAT and CDR2 FQNNGV come from the germline V gene. This CDR3 region has 14 residues. The V gene end was trimmed by 1 base and the J gene end by 7 bases; junction bases not matched to a gene: 5. CDR3 protein: CASSLAGGLHTQYF. CDR3 coding DNA: TGTGCCAGCAGCTTAGCGGGAGGACTCCATACGCAGTATTTT.

The rearrangement links TRBV18 to TRBJ2-6; D may be TRBD1 (6 bases). Germline lookup yields CDR1 KGHSH and CDR2 LQKENI. The CDR3 spans 18 residues. Trimming removed 3 bases from V and 3 bases from J, with 18 bases in between. DNA of the CDR3: TGTGCCAGCTCACCTTTCACAGGGTGGGTAGTTGGGGCCAACGTCCTGACTTTC. It yields the protein CASSPFTGWVVGANVLTF. The full variable domain, with the rest looked up from reference TRBV18 and TRBJ2-6, is NAGVMQNPRHLVRRRGQEARLRCSPMKGHSHVYWYRQLPEEGLKFMVYLQKENIIDESGMPKERFSAEFPKEGPSILRIQQVVRGDSAAYFCASSPFTGWVVGANVLTFGAGSRLTVL.

This chain uses TRBV29-1 with TRBJ2-3; 11 nucleotides match TRBD2. The CDR3 covers 14 residues. J lost 3 bases, V lost 6 bases, and 5 bases had no gene match. From germline, CDR1 is SQVTM and CDR2 ANQGSEA. In nucleotides, the CDR3 is TGCAGCGTCGAGCCTAGCGGGAGGACAGATACGCAGTATTTT. This codes for CSVEPSGRTDTQYF.

The J gene is TRBJ2-2, the V gene TRBV5-1; possible D gene TRBD2, 6 bases. The CDR3 totals 15 residues. Germline CDR1 is SGHRS and CDR2 is YFSETQ. V was shortened by 0 bases and J by 5 bases, with 11 bases between the two germline ends. CDR3 in amino acids: CASSLVGGDTGELFF. The DNA of the CDR3 is TGCGCCAGCAGCTTGGTAGGCGGGGATACCGGGGAGCTGTTTTTT.

V is TRBV18 and J is TRBJ1-1; a possible D gene is TRBD1 (5 bases). The CDR3 is 15 amino acids. The germline V and J ends were trimmed by 3 bases and 3 bases, with 14 bases remaining between them. CDR1 is KGHSH, CDR2 LQKENI, per germline. Here the CDR3 DNA reads TGTGCCAGCTCACCCCAGACGGGGGGGTACACTGAAGCTTTCTTT. Amino acid sequence: CASSPQTGGYTEAFF.

This sequence joins TRBV4-1 and TRBJ1-1, with D possibly being TRBD1 (5 bases). From germline, CDR1 is MGHRA and CDR2 YSYEKL. Trimming removed 2 bases at V and 7 bases at J, with 20 bases between. The CDR3 sequence is 16 residues long. As DNA, the CDR3 is TGCGCCAGCAGCCAAAACGAGAGACTCCGGGGGGGTGAAGCTTTCTTT. It codes for CASSQNERLRGGEAFF.

This chain links TRBV27 with TRBJ2-1; 10 bases are a match to TRBD2. The CDR3 sequence is 14 residues long. Germline CDR1 is MNHEY and CDR2 is SMNVEV (reference sequence). Unmatched junction bases numbered 4, after V lost 5 bases and J lost 6 bases. CDR3 sequence reads: CASSLGTSVNEQFF. In DNA form, the CDR3 reads TGTGCCAGCAGTCTCGGGACTAGCGTCAATGAGCAGTTCTTC.

The gene calls are TRBV25-1 and TRBJ2-1; the D gene is possibly TRBD1 (6 bases). V was cut by 3 bases and J by 3 bases, with 15 bases left in between. CDR3 size: 16 residues. CDR1 MGHDK and CDR2 SYGVNS come from the germline V gene. The CDR3 nucleotides are TGTGCCAGCAGTGACCCCACAGGGATGCACTACAATGAGCAGTTCTTC. It translates to CASSDPTGMHYNEQFF.

The chain joins TRBV18 to TRBJ1-2; D is uncertain. The CDR3 sequence is 13 residues long. Trimming cost V 3 bases and J 8 bases, with 13 bases left between them. The V gene's germline CDR1 is KGHSH and CDR2 LQKENI. Here the CDR3 DNA reads TGTGCCAGCTCACCCCCGAGAGGGTACGGCTACACCTTC. The encoded protein is CASSPPRGYGYTF.

This sequence joins TRBV28 and TRBJ2-1; unclear D gene. CDR1 is MDHEN, CDR2 SYDVKM, per germline. The CDR3 has 11 residues. V was pared by 6 bases and J by 8 bases, with 8 bases between. This CDR3 reads CASRRGYEQFF. The CDR3 bases are TGTGCCAGCAGACGAGGCTATGAGCAGTTCTTC.